This T cell receptor (beta chain) was sequenced for a study of T cell responses to AZD1222 COVID-19 vaccine. This table comes from immunoSEQ multiplex PCR, and its TCRdb copy is limited to in-frame clones, with some not included. The repertoire holds roughly 92,000 clones, around 90% seen once, with roughly 9.1% in the top ten. The CDR3 length is 13 residues. The V and J ends lost 2 bases and 6 bases respectively, with 8 bases between them. The germline gives CDR1 SGHRS, CDR2 YFSETQ. The V and J genes are TRBV5-1 and TRBJ2-2; D is undetermined. The receptor comes from an adult in good health. The material sequenced was peripheral blood, taken on day 0 of AZD1222 vaccination. The CDR3 bases are TGCGCCAGCAGCTTATTTGGATCCGGGGAGCTGTTTTTT. This sequence encodes CASSLFGSGELFF.